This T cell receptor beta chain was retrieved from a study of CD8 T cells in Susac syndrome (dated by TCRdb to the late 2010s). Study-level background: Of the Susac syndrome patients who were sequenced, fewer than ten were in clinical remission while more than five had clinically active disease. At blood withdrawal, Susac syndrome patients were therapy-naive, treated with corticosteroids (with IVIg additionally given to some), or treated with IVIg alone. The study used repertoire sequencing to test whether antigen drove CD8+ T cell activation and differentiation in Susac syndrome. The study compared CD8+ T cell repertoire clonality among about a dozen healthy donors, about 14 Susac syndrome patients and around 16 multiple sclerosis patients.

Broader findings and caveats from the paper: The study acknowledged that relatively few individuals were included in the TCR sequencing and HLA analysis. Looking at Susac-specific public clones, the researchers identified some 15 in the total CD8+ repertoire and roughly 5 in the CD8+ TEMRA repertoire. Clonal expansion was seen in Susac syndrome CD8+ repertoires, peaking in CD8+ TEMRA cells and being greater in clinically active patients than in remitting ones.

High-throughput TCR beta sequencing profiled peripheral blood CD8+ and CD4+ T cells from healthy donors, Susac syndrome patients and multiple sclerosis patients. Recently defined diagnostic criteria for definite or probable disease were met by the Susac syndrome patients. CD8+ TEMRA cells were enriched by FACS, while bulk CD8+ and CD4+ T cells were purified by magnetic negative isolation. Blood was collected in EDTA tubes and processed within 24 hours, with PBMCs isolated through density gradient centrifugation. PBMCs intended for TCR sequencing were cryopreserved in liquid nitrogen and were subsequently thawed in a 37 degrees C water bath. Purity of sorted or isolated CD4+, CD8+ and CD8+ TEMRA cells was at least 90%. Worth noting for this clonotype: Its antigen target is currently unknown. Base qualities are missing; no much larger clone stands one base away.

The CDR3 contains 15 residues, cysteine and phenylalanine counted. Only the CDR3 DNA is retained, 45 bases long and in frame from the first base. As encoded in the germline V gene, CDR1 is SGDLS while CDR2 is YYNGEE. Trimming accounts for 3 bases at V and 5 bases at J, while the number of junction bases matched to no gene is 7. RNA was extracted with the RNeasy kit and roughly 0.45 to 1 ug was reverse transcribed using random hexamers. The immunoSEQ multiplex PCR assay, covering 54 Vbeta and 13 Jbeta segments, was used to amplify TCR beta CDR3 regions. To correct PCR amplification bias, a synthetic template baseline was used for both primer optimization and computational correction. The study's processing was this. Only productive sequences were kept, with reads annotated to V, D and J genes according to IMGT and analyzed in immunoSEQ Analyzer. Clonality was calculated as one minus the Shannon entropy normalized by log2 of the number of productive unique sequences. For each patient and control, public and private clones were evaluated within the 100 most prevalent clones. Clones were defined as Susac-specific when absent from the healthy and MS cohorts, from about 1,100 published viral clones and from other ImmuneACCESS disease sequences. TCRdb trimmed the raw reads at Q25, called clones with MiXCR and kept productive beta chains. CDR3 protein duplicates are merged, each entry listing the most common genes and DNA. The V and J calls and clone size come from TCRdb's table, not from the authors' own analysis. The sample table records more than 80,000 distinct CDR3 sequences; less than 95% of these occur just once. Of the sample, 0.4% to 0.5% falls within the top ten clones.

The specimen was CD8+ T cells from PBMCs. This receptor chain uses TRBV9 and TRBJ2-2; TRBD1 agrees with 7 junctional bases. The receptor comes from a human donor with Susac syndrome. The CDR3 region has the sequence CASSEGQRGTGELFF. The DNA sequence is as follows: TGTGCCAGCAGCGAGGGACAGCGAGGAACCGGGGAGCTGTTTTTT.